The 21 T cell receptor beta chains reported below all come from one sample, sequenced in a study of T-cell memory formation after mild COVID-19. TCRdb re-called the 5' RACE reads through MiXCR, storing one row per CDR3 protein. The sample shows approximately 240,000 distinct CDR3 sequences, 16% of them seen only once. What was sequenced was PBMCs or a T cell subset sorted from them (not recorded which). The receptor set was obtained from a man aged 18-30 years who had mild COVID-19 (a few samples of this study predate the infection). Cell type and time point are not known.

In its sample, this clonotype was seen a few times. V gene TRBV20-1 combines with J gene TRBJ2-5; no reliable D call. Germline V gene sequence: CDR1 DFQATT, CDR2 SNEGSKA (reference sequence). CDR3 size: 14 residues. Trimming pared 6 bases from V and 2 bases from J, leaving 16 bases between. This chain's CDR3 is CSARRPGLQETQYF. In DNA, the CDR3 is TGCAGTGCCAGACGGCCCGGCTTACAAGAGACCCAGTACTTC.

The chain links TRBV5-4 to TRBJ2-3, with no clear D. Germline values: CDR1 SGHNT, CDR2 YYREEE (reference sequence). This CDR3 has 12 amino acids. Trimming left V 3 bases short and J 11 bases short, with 13 bases between. The CDR3 DNA sequence: TGTGCCAGCAGCTCGCGAGGTTGGGAGCAGTATTTT. This codes for CASSSRGWEQYF.

The rearrangement uses TRBV7-6 and TRBJ1-1, with a tentative D call TRBD1 (6 bases). V was clipped by 5 bases and J by 6 bases, with 22 bases between them. Germline CDR1 and CDR2: SGHVS and FNYEAQ. This CDR3 is built from 16 residues. The CDR3 sequence: CASSPHGQNRMAEAFF. CDR3 sequence (DNA): TGTGCCAGCAGCCCACACGGACAGAACAGGATGGCTGAAGCTTTCTTT.

This clonotype was seen more than once but under ten times. The junction and the germline gene differ at one end; a read error may be behind it. The CDR3: CASSLGAISGNTIYF. CDR3 nucleotides: TGTGCCAGCAGCCTCGGGGCCATCTCTGGAAACACCATATATTTC. The V gene is TRBV7-9, the J gene TRBJ1-3, with D tentatively TRBD1 (5 bases). CDR3 length: 15 amino acids. Looked up from germline, CDR1 is SEHNR and CDR2 is FQNEAQ (reference sequence).

Only a few counts were recorded for this clonotype. The chain employs TRBV18 and TRBJ1-2; D is possibly TRBD1 (5 bases). The germline gives CDR1 KGHSH, CDR2 LQKENI. Trimming took off 3 bases at V and 6 bases at J, with 14 bases between the two ends. The CDR3 is made up of 14 amino acids. In DNA form, the CDR3 reads TGTGCCAGCTCACCCTCAGGGACCCACCATGGCTACACCTTC. Translation: CASSPSGTHHGYTF.

The J gene is TRBJ1-1, the V gene TRBV29-1, with D possibly matching TRBD1 (5 bases). The CDR3 totals 16 residues. Trimming stripped 4 bases from V and 0 bases from J, with 18 bases between. Germline CDR1 and CDR2: SQVTM and ANQGSEA. CDR3 nucleotides: TGCAGCGTTGTCCGTGGGGGGAGACACATGAACACTGAAGCTTTCTTT. It specifies CSVVRGGRHMNTEAFF. The whole variable domain, filled in from reference TRBV29-1 and TRBJ1-1, reads SAVISQKPSRDICQRGTSLTIQCQVDSQVTMMFWYRQQPGQSLTLIATANQGSEATYESGFVIDKFPISRPNLTFSTLTVSNMSPEDSSIYLCSVVRGGRHMNTEAFFGQGTRLTVV.

In its sample, this clonotype was seen a few times. V usage is TRBV27 and J usage is TRBJ1-2, with 9 positions matching TRBD1. V trimming: 7 bases; J trimming: 5 bases; junction bases outside the gene matches: 11. Germline V lookup: CDR1 MNHEY, CDR2 SMNVEV (reference sequence). The CDR3 is made up of 15 amino acids. CDR3: CASTPGDRVGYGYTF. The CDR3, as DNA: TGTGCCAGCACCCCTGGGGACAGGGTGGGGTATGGCTACACCTTC.

The genes are TRBV11-2 and TRBJ2-1, with 8 bases that match TRBD2. V lost 4 bases to trimming and J lost 3 bases; unmatched junction nucleotides: 8. The CDR3 covers 16 residues. Germline CDR1 and CDR2: SGHAT and FQNNGV. The chain's CDR3 is CASSSDKRGSYNEQFF. DNA of the CDR3: TGTGCCAGCAGCTCAGACAAGCGGGGGAGCTACAATGAGCAGTTCTTC.

This clonotype appeared a few times. The J gene is TRBJ2-7, the V gene TRBV28; D is ambiguous. The germline V gene has CDR1 MDHEN and CDR2 SYDVKM. Deletions cut 3 bases from V and 1 base from J, with 13 bases between. The CDR3 runs to 15 residues. CDR3 DNA sequence: TGTGCCAGCAGTTTCGAGTCAGGCAAGTCCTACGAGCAGTACTTC. It translates to CASSFESGKSYEQYF.

This clonotype was detected a few times. The rearrangement uses TRBV20-1 and TRBJ2-3; TRBD2 matches at 8 bases. V lost 3 bases, J lost 6 bases, and 2 bases stayed unmatched. The CDR3 length is 12 residues. Germline-derived CDR1 and CDR2 are DFQATT and SNEGSKA (reference sequence). The CDR3 DNA is TGCAGTGCTAGGACTAGCGTTGATACGCAGTATTTT. Translating it yields CSARTSVDTQYF.

In this sample, this clonotype turned up a few times. The chain has TRBV6-2 or TRBV6-3 and TRBJ1-5, with TRBD1 identical over 10 bases. CDR3 length: 16 residues. The germline V gene has CDR1 MNHEY and CDR2 SVGEGT. The J segment lost 7 bases and the V segment lost 5 bases, leaving 11 bases of the junction unmatched. Here the CDR3 reads CASSNLGTGVIQPQHF. CDR3 sequence (DNA): TGTGCCAGCAGTAACCTGGGGACAGGGGTTATACAGCCCCAGCATTTT.

The V call is TRBV5-1, the J call TRBJ1-2; D not certain. The CDR3 extends over 14 amino acids. In germline, CDR1 is SGHRS, CDR2 YFSETQ. V gave up 5 bases and J gave up 2 bases, with 13 bases separating them. CDR3 in DNA: TGCGCCAGCAGTGATCCGCCGTCGAACTATGGCTACACCTTC. Amino acids: CASSDPPSNYGYTF. The variable domain in full, with the rest retrieved from reference TRBV5-1 and TRBJ1-2, is KAGVTQTPRYLIKTRGQQVTLSCSPISGHRSVSWYQQTPGQGLQFLFEYFSETQRNKGNFPGRFSGRQFSNSRSEMNVSTLELGDSALYLCASSDPPSNYGYTFGSGTRLTVV.

The sample holds a few counts of this clonotype. The V call is TRBV20-1, the J call TRBJ2-1; TRBD2 aligns across 10 bases. The CDR3 contains 17 residues. V lost 6 bases and J lost 2; bases outside the gene matches: 13. CDR1 and CDR2 from the germline V gene are DFQATT and SNEGSKA (reference sequence). This CDR3 is CSARKPASGGAYNEQFF. CDR3 DNA: TGCAGTGCCCGAAAACCAGCTAGCGGGGGAGCCTACAATGAGCAGTTCTTC.

CDR3: CASSVSGGSYNEQFF. The CDR3 DNA sequence: TGCGCCAGCAGCGTTAGCGGGGGTAGTTACAATGAGCAGTTCTTC. The chain uses TRBV5-1 and TRBJ2-1; 9 nucleotides align to TRBD2. The CDR3 spans 15 residues. The germline gives CDR1 SGHRS, CDR2 YFSETQ. The V gene end was trimmed by 4 bases and the J gene end by 4 bases; junction bases not matched to a gene: 6.

This clonotype came up a few times. The chain combines TRBV7-2 with TRBJ2-5; possible D gene TRBD1, 6 bases. The CDR3 runs 18 residues. The germline gives CDR1 SGHTA, CDR2 FQGNSA. V lost 3 bases and J 2 bases, leaving 22 bases between the germline ends. DNA of the CDR3: TGTGCCAGCAGCTTCTGGCCGACAGGTCCCTTCCGGCAAGAGACCCAGTACTTC. Amino acids: CASSFWPTGPFRQETQYF.

V is TRBV5-1 and J is TRBJ2-7; 8 bases fit TRBD1. The germline CDR1 and CDR2 sequences are SGHRS and YFSETQ. Trimming took 1 base from V and 6 from J; bases not matched to a gene: 6. The CDR3 extends over 14 amino acids. CDR3 loop: CASSLRQGTGEQYF. The CDR3 nucleotides read TGCGCCAGCAGCTTGCGCCAGGGGACAGGCGAGCAGTACTTC. The variable domain in full, with the rest retrieved from reference TRBV5-1 and TRBJ2-7, is KAGVTQTPRYLIKTRGQQVTLSCSPISGHRSVSWYQQTPGQGLQFLFEYFSETQRNKGNFPGRFSGRQFSNSRSEMNVSTLELGDSALYLCASSLRQGTGEQYFGPGTRLTVT.

This clonotype was recorded a few times. The chain carries TRBV6-6 and TRBJ1-2; D call uncertain. Looked up from germline, CDR1 is MNHNY and CDR2 is SVGAGI (reference sequence). This CDR3 is built from 17 residues. V gave up 2 bases and J gave up 3 bases, with 19 bases separating them. The CDR3 DNA follows: TGTGCCAGCAGTTACGGGCAGTCAGTCGTGTTGGACTATGGCTACACCTTC. It codes for CASSYGQSVVLDYGYTF.

This clonotype was observed a few times. The chain carries TRBV12-3 or TRBV12-4 and TRBJ2-5; 9 bases are shared with TRBD1. The CDR3 loop spans 14 amino acids. V shed 6 bases and J 5 bases; nucleotides not matched to a gene: 7. The CDR3 nucleotides are TGTGCCAGCAGCCGGGACAGGGAAAGGGAGACCCAGTACTTC. Translation gives CASSRDRERETQYF.

The V and J genes are TRBV30 and TRBJ1-1; D might be TRBD1 (5 bases). This CDR3 has 13 residues. Germline CDR1 and CDR2: GTSNPN and SVGIG (reference sequence). V was shortened by 2 bases and J by 1 base, with 8 bases between the two germline ends. The CDR3 protein is CAWSWRGNTEAFF. The CDR3 coding sequence is TGTGCCTGGAGTTGGAGGGGGAACACTGAAGCTTTCTTT.

This clonotype was seen more than once but under ten times. The V call is TRBV20-1, the J call TRBJ2-3; 12 bases are a match to TRBD2. This CDR3 has 15 residues. Germline V gives CDR1 DFQATT, CDR2 SNEGSKA (reference sequence). V lost 6 bases and J lost 6; bases outside the gene matches: 10. The CDR3 reads CSAPGLAGPRDTQYF. CDR3 DNA: TGCAGTGCACCAGGACTAGCGGGGCCCAGGGATACGCAGTATTTT.

This clonotype was detected ten times or more. The chain carries TRBV7-2 and TRBJ2-3, with TRBD2 identical over 9 bases. Germline V lookup: CDR1 SGHTA, CDR2 FQGNSA. The V segment lost 3 bases and the J segment 1 base; nucleotides outside the gene matches: 2. CDR3 size: 15 residues. DNA of the CDR3: TGTGCCAGCAGCTTCTCTAGCGGGGGCACAGATACGCAGTATTTT. Its protein product is CASSFSSGGTDTQYF.